Each of the 32 T cell receptor beta chains below was sequenced from the same sample in a study of T cell repertoires in cytomegalovirus infection. These receptors have no known antigen. TCRdb called the reads again in MiXCR, with one record for every CDR3 protein. Found here are fewer than 950,000 distinct CDR3 sequences, 30% to 35% of them singletons; the top ten hold under 15%. Sequencing used cultured CD8+ T cells from PBMCs, obtained from culture after CMV antigen stimulation. The receptor source for this set is a human donor in good health (CMV status not recorded). Some clones in this sample may be carry-over from other donors' samples.

This clonotype was seen at least ten times. The genes are TRBV7-8 and TRBJ2-7; 7 positions agree with TRBD1. With 4 bases clipped from V and 1 base from J, the junction kept 4 bases outside the gene matches. CDR3 length equals 14 residues. Per germline, CDR1 SGHVS and CDR2 FQNEAQ. This CDR3 is CASSSGGTSYEQYF. The CDR3 DNA reads TGTGCCAGCAGCTCAGGGGGTACATCCTACGAGCAGTACTTC.

The J gene is TRBJ1-1, the V gene TRBV7-6; D is possibly TRBD1 (5 bases). V shed 3 bases and J shed 8 bases, with 16 bases lying between them. The CDR3 consists of 14 residues. Germline V gene sequence: CDR1 SGHVS, CDR2 FNYEAQ. CDR3 coding DNA: TGTGCCAGCAGCTTTGCGAGGGGATTTAACGAAGCTTTCTTT. Translating it yields CASSFARGFNEAFF.

This clonotype was counted only a few times. This chain joins TRBV5-1 and TRBJ1-5, with TRBD1 matching over 7 bases. Germline V gives CDR1 SGHRS, CDR2 YFSETQ. With V trimmed by 4 bases and J by 1 base, 8 bases remained unmatched. This CDR3 is built from 16 residues. In DNA form, the CDR3 reads TGCGCCAGCAGCCCTACGGGACAGACGAGCAATCAGCCCCAGCATTTT. Its protein is CASSPTGQTSNQPQHF.

This clonotype was seen a handful of times. The genes are TRBV12-3 or TRBV12-4 and TRBJ1-1; D uncertain. V was clipped by 4 bases and J by 1 base, with 13 bases between them. This CDR3 has 15 residues. The CDR3, as DNA: TGTGCCAGCAGTTCCCTTTGGGAGGGGAACACTGAAGCTTTCTTT. Residues: CASSSLWEGNTEAFF.

Only a few counts were recorded for this clonotype. V and J are TRBV28 and TRBJ1-4, with a possible D match to TRBD1 (5 bases). There are 15 residues in the CDR3. Trimming stripped 2 bases from V and 2 bases from J, with 9 bases between. The V gene's germline CDR1 is MDHEN and CDR2 SYDVKM. CDR3 sequence: CASSLGRQTNEKLFF. DNA for the CDR3: TGTGCCAGCAGTTTAGGGAGACAGACTAATGAAAAACTGTTTTTT. Drawing the rest from reference TRBV28 and TRBJ1-4, the complete variable domain is DVKVTQSSRYLVKRTGEKVFLECVQDMDHENMFWYRQDPGLGLRLIYFSYDVKMKEKGDIPEGYSVSREKKERFSLILESASTNQTSMYLCASSLGRQTNEKLFFGSGTQLSVL.

This clonotype has only one observation. The chain links TRBV23-1 to TRBJ1-5; possibly TRBD1 for D (6 bases). TRBV23-1 is placed among ORFs of uncertain function. This CDR3 is built from 17 residues. The V end lost 2 bases, the J end lost 6 bases, and 20 bases lay between the germline ends. The CDR3: CASSQPPCSQGIQPQHF. CDR3 nucleotide sequence: TGCGCCAGCAGTCAACCCCCCTGTTCGCAGGGGATTCAGCCCCAGCATTTT.

In this sample, this clonotype turned up a few times. This chain joins TRBV6-5 and TRBJ2-5, with 10 bases identical to TRBD2. The trim removed 6 bases at V and 3 bases at J, leaving 10 bases unmatched. Germline V lookup: CDR1 MNHEY, CDR2 SVGAGI. The CDR3 spans 16 residues. This CDR3 is CASSQPLAGTKETQYF. As DNA, the CDR3 is TGTGCCAGCAGCCAACCACTAGCGGGGACCAAAGAGACCCAGTACTTC.

The chain links TRBV2 to TRBJ2-7; unclear D gene. Germline CDR1 is SNHLY and CDR2 is FYNNEI. The CDR3 is made up of 15 amino acids. The germline V and J ends were trimmed by 6 bases and 5 bases, with 20 bases remaining between them. The CDR3 coding sequence is TGTGCCAGCAGCGCCTATGGGTCTTTGGGCCACGAGCAGTACTTC. This translates into CASSAYGSLGHEQYF.

The V call is TRBV9, the J call TRBJ1-4, with D unclear. With 0 bases removed from V and 4 bases from J, the gap between germline ends came to 1 base. Germline assignment: CDR1 SGDLS and CDR2 YYNGEE. The CDR3 contains 12 residues. The CDR3 here is CASSVVNEKLFF. CDR3 nucleotides: TGTGCCAGCAGCGTAGTTAATGAAAAACTGTTTTTT.

This clonotype turned up a few times. The chain combines TRBV4-1 with TRBJ1-1; D uncertain. V was cut by 0 bases and J by 1 base, with 6 bases left in between. The germline V gene encodes CDR1 MGHRA and CDR2 YSYEKL. This CDR3 region has 14 residues. CDR3 in DNA: TGCGCCAGCAGCCAAGATTCGAGGAACACTGAAGCTTTCTTT. It encodes CASSQDSRNTEAFF.

This clonotype has a count of ten or more. The chain uses TRBV6-2 or TRBV6-3 and TRBJ2-7; D is undetermined. The V gene's germline CDR1 is MNHEY and CDR2 SVGEGT. The germline V and J ends were trimmed by 7 bases and 3 bases, with 7 bases remaining between them. The CDR3 length is 11 residues. CDR3 DNA: TGTGCCAGCACCTTCCGCTACGAGCAGTACTTC. Encoded protein: CASTFRYEQYF.

This clonotype was observed a handful of times. The rearrangement joins TRBV12-3 or TRBV12-4 to TRBJ2-1, with 11 bases that match TRBD2. The CDR3 is made up of 17 amino acids. The V and J ends lost 6 bases and 5 bases, in that order; junction bases with no gene match: 12. For the CDR3, the DNA is TGTGCCAGCAGCGACTTCTCATTGACTAGCGGGAACAATGAGCAGTTCTTC. This translates into CASSDFSLTSGNNEQFF.

V is TRBV28 and J is TRBJ1-2; 7 nucleotides match TRBD1. The germline gives CDR1 MDHEN, CDR2 SYDVKM. V trimming: 3 bases; J trimming: 8 bases; junction bases outside the gene matches: 9. This CDR3 contains 14 residues. CDR3 sequence (DNA): TGTGCCAGCAGTTTTTCGGCAGGGGGTAAGGGCTACACCTTC. Its translation: CASSFSAGGKGYTF.

The chain uses TRBV7-9 and TRBJ1-3; D remains unclear. Germline CDR1 is SEHNR and CDR2 is FQNEAQ (reference sequence). V lost 0 bases and J 0 bases, leaving 15 bases between the germline ends. The CDR3 runs to 18 residues. CDR3 region: CASSLAGDPGISGNTIYF. The CDR3 coding sequence is TGTGCCAGCAGCTTAGCGGGAGATCCGGGGATCTCTGGAAACACCATATATTTT.

The V gene is TRBV15, the J gene TRBJ2-7; TRBD2 matches 12 bases. Germline assignment: CDR1 LNHNV and CDR2 YYDKDF (reference sequence). V lost 1 base, J lost 4 bases, and 2 bases stayed unmatched. This CDR3 has 15 amino acids. Here the CDR3 DNA reads TGTGCCACCAGCAGAGGGACTAGCGGGAAGTACGAGCAGTACGTC. The encoded protein is CATSRGTSGKYEQYV.

This clonotype has a handful of counts. The rearrangement joins TRBV7-9 to TRBJ1-5; 10 bases match TRBD1. The CDR3 covers 19 residues. Germline CDR1 is SEHNR and CDR2 is FQNEAQ (reference sequence). The V segment lost 1 base and the J segment 5 bases; nucleotides outside the gene matches: 14. The chain's CDR3 is CASSLEGQGRGPLDQPQHF. The CDR3 coding sequence is TGTGCCAGCAGCTTAGAGGGACAGGGGAGGGGGCCCCTCGATCAGCCCCAGCATTTT.

The rearrangement joins TRBV7-9 to TRBJ2-5; unclear D gene. The CDR3 is made up of 13 amino acids. The V end was cut by 7 bases, the J end by 5 bases, with 14 bases between. The germline V gene has CDR1 SEHNR and CDR2 FQNEAQ (reference sequence). CDR3 in DNA: TGTGCCAGCATAAGGCGTGGATTGGAGACCCAGTACTTC. It specifies CASIRRGLETQYF.

The genes are TRBV6-7 and TRBJ2-3, with unresolved D. TRBV6-7 is annotated as an ORF whose role is uncertain. V was shortened by 10 bases and J by 2 bases, with 13 bases between the two germline ends. CDR3 length: 13 residues. The CDR3 DNA sequence: TGTGCCACCCCCAAGGTGTCCACAGATACGCAGTATTTT. Translating gives CATPKVSTDTQYF.

This chain connects TRBV7-9 to TRBJ1-1; TRBD1 aligns across 10 bases. The CDR3 runs to 17 residues. The V and J ends lost 4 bases and 2 bases, in that order; junction bases with no gene match: 10. The V gene's germline CDR1 is SEHNR and CDR2 FQNEAQ (reference sequence). In nucleotides, the CDR3 is TGTGCCAGCAGCTCCGGACAGGGGGGTCTAGAAAACACTGAAGCTTTCTTT. This gives the protein CASSSGQGGLENTEAFF.

The V and J genes are TRBV27 and TRBJ1-2; D ambiguous. Germline V gives CDR1 MNHEY, CDR2 SMNVEV (reference sequence). The CDR3 sequence is 13 residues long. The V and J ends lost 0 bases and 3 bases respectively, with 5 bases between them. CDR3 coding DNA: TGTGCCAGCAGTTTATCGGGCCACTATGGCTACACCTTC. Translating it yields CASSLSGHYGYTF.

This chain joins TRBV6-5 and TRBJ2-2, with 10 bases matching TRBD1. From germline, CDR1 is MNHEY and CDR2 SVGAGI. J was trimmed by 6 bases and V by 4 bases; bases with no gene match: 2. The CDR3 consists of 14 residues. In nucleotides, the CDR3 is TGTGCCAGCAGTTGGACAGGGGGGGCCGGGGAGCTGTTTTTT. It yields the protein CASSWTGGAGELFF.

This clonotype was observed a few times. The chain combines TRBV12-3 or TRBV12-4 with TRBJ2-7, with a possible D match to TRBD2 (7 bases). This CDR3 is built from 18 residues. V dropped 1 base and J dropped 5 bases, with 24 bases sitting between them. The CDR3 here is CASSLVMIGRGPLDEQYF. The CDR3 DNA reads as TGTGCCAGCAGTTTAGTGATGATCGGGCGGGGGCCCTTAGACGAGCAGTACTTC.

This clonotype has more than one count but fewer than ten. The rearrangement joins TRBV4-1 to TRBJ2-5; D possibly corresponds to TRBD1 (5 bases). Trimming pared 4 bases from V and 2 bases from J, leaving 11 bases between. The CDR3 runs to 14 residues. CDR1 is MGHRA, CDR2 YSYEKL, per germline. CDR3 DNA sequence: TGCGCCAGCAGCCCTTTGACAGAACAAGAGACCCAGTACTTC. Protein product: CASSPLTEQETQYF.

This clonotype was observed a handful of times. The V and J genes are TRBV7-2 and TRBJ2-4; the D is unclear. V lost 4 bases, J lost 1 base, and 2 bases lay in between. CDR1 SGHTA and CDR2 FQGNSA come from the germline V gene. The CDR3 runs to 12 residues. CDR3 nucleotides: TGTGCCAGCAGCTCCGCCAAAAACATTCAGTACTTC. It translates to CASSSAKNIQYF. Based on the CDR3 plus reference TRBV7-2 and TRBJ2-4, the full variable domain is GAGVSQSPSNKVTEKGKDVELRCDPISGHTALYWYRQSLGQGLEFLIYFQGNSAPDKSGLPSDRFSAERTGGSVSTLTIQRTQQEDSAVYLCASSSAKNIQYFGAGTRLSVL.

Of note for this clonotype: The junction differs from germline at one of its ends, possibly a read error. The J gene is TRBJ1-2, the V gene TRBV4-1, with a possible D match to TRBD1 (5 bases). Germline CDR1 MGHRA, CDR2 YSYEKL. There are 16 residues in the CDR3. In DNA form, the CDR3 reads TGCACCAGCAGCCAAGGAAAACAGATGGCAGGGAATGGCTACACCTTC. Translated, it gives CTSSQGKQMAGNGYTF.

The chain joins TRBV9 to TRBJ2-7; 8 positions match TRBD1. From germline, CDR1 is SGDLS and CDR2 YYNGEE. Germline trimming cut 4 bases from V and 5 bases from J; bases unmatched to any gene: 11. The CDR3 spans 15 residues. CDR3 loop: CASSPRGLGSNEQYF. The CDR3 region has the DNA TGTGCCAGCAGCCCCAGGGGGCTTGGATCAAACGAGCAGTACTTC.

The CDR3 region is CASSYGTGEFYEQYV. CDR3 DNA: TGTGCCAGCAGTTACGGGACAGGGGAATTCTACGAGCAGTACGTC. The genes are TRBV6-2 or TRBV6-3 and TRBJ2-7; TRBD1 matches at 10 bases. From germline, CDR1 is MNHEY and CDR2 SVGEGT. This CDR3 has 15 amino acids. Trimming removed 2 bases from V and 3 bases from J; junction bases left unmatched: 4.

Comments on this clonotype: A read error is possible here, since a much larger clone lies one base away. This chain uses TRBV28 with TRBJ2-3, with 10 bases that match TRBD2. This CDR3 is 18 amino acids long. CDR1 MDHEN and CDR2 SYDVKM come from the germline V gene. With 5 bases clipped from V and 5 bases from J, the junction kept 16 bases outside the gene matches. The chain's CDR3 is CASSPPAGVAGGRDTQYF. For the CDR3, the DNA is TGTGCCAGCAGTCCACCGGCTGGAGTAGCGGGGGGTCGAGATACGCAGTATTTT. The full variable domain, with the rest looked up from reference TRBV28 and TRBJ2-3, is DVKVTQSSRYLVKRTGEKVFLECVQDMDHENMFWYRQDPGLGLRLIYFSYDVKMKEKGDIPEGYSVSREKKERFSLILESASTNQTSMYLCASSPPAGVAGGRDTQYFGPGTRLTVL.

With regard to this clonotype: One junction end disagrees with the germline gene, perhaps due to a read error. The chain couples TRBV7-9 to TRBJ2-5; possible D gene TRBD1, 6 bases. CDR3 length equals 15 residues. Per the germline V gene, CDR1 is SEHNR and CDR2 is FQNEAQ (reference sequence). The CDR3 sequence is CANSTKTGGEVTQYF. The CDR3 coding sequence is TGTGCCAACAGCACTAAGACTGGGGGCGAGGTGACCCAGTACTTC. The full variable domain, in which reference TRBV7-9 and TRBJ2-5 provide the parts outside the CDR3, is DTGVSQNPRHKITKRGQNVTFRCDPISEHNRLYWYRQTLGQGPEFLTYFQNEAQLEKSRLLSDRFSAERPKGSFSTLEIQRTEQGDSAMYLCANSTKTGGEVTQYFGPGTRLLVL.

This clonotype was counted many times. The rearrangement uses TRBV4-1 and TRBJ1-6; D is unclear. CDR1 and CDR2 (germline): MGHRA, YSYEKL. The ends were cut back, 0 bases at V and 9 bases at J, with 12 bases in the middle. This CDR3 is 15 amino acids long. As DNA, the CDR3 is TGCGCCAGCAGCCAAGATCCTGCAATGGGTTCACCCCTCCACTTT. The encoded protein is CASSQDPAMGSPLHF.

This clonotype has at least ten counts. The DNA for the CDR3 is TGTGCCAGCAGCTTAGCGGTAACCTACGAGCAGTACGTC. Amino acid sequence: CASSLAVTYEQYV. This sequence joins TRBV7-2 and TRBJ2-7, with D hard to call. The CDR3 consists of 13 residues. Trimming left V 0 bases short and J 2 bases short, with 5 bases between. Germline V gives CDR1 SGHTA, CDR2 FQGNSA.

This clonotype was seen a few times. The chain couples TRBV11-2 to TRBJ2-2; D might be TRBD1 or TRBD2, each matching 5 bases. Germline CDR1 and CDR2: SGHAT and FQNNGV. The CDR3 consists of 16 residues. V shed 4 bases and J shed 6 bases, with 18 bases lying between them. The CDR3 loop is CASSSPEGPAAGELFF. DNA for the CDR3: TGTGCCAGCAGCTCCCCAGAGGGGCCCGCCGCCGGGGAGCTGTTTTTT.